A single sample gave rise to the 2 T cell receptor beta chains below, sequenced in a study of CD8 T cells in ankylosing spondylitis (dated by TCRdb to between 2016 and 2019). Study-level results and caveats: Blood from ankylosing spondylitis patients appeared to be characterized by a TCR beta motif composed of about eight highly homologous amino acid variants.

Library preparation used 5' RACE. This sample was sequenced with an Illumina HiSeq 2500. TCRdb reprocessing: public reads trimmed at Q25 with fastp, clones called with MiXCR, in-frame beta chains kept. Rows merge per CDR3 protein into single entries with the most common DNA and genes. The sample profile shows roughly 490,000 distinct CDR3 sequences; 5.3% of them were found once. The ten top clones hold around 3.5% of the sample. Their antigens remain unidentified. What was sequenced was blood, either unsorted or a sorted T cell fraction (not recorded which). These receptors all come from a male donor with ankylosing spondylitis.

Ten or more counts support this clonotype. The rearrangement links TRBV29-1 to TRBJ2-5; 7 nucleotides agree with TRBD2. V shed 7 bases and J 3 bases; nucleotides not matched to a gene: 14. This CDR3 has 15 residues. The V gene's germline CDR1 is SQVTM and CDR2 ANQGSEA. The CDR3 region is CSGQLWGGREETQYF. The CDR3, as DNA: TGCAGCGGCCAGCTATGGGGGGGTCGCGAAGAGACCCAGTACTTC.

The chain is built from TRBV14 and TRBJ2-1; weak D call: TRBD1 (6 bases). Trimming cost V 3 bases and J 5 bases, with 8 bases left between them. The CDR3 has 13 amino acids. Germline V gene data show CDR1 as SGHDN and CDR2 as FVKESK. The DNA of the CDR3 is TGTGCCAGCAGCCAGGACAGACACAATGAGCAGTTCTTC. It translates to CASSQDRHNEQFF.